Below are 16 T cell receptor beta chains sequenced from a single sample in a study of response to subunit inactivated influenza vaccine. Via MiXCR, TCRdb re-called the RT-PCR reads, giving one row per CDR3 protein. The sample contains about 650,000 distinct CDR3 sequences, around 14% of which appear only once. The sequencing used PBMCs from blood, collected 11 to 12 days after vaccination. The receptors come from a man in his forties or fifties who received an inactivated influenza vaccine.

The rearrangement uses TRBV6-1 and TRBJ2-1; D uncertain. Trimming stripped 2 bases from V and 8 bases from J, with 7 bases between. Germline V gene sequence: CDR1 MNHNS, CDR2 SASEGT. This CDR3 has 12 amino acids. The CDR3 coding sequence is TGTGCCAGCAGTGAAAGGTGGGATGAGCAGTTCTTC. Encoded protein: CASSERWDEQFF.

Only a few counts were recorded for this clonotype. This rearrangement joins TRBV30 to TRBJ2-5, with TRBD1 matching over 9 bases. This CDR3 region has 15 residues. Germline V gives CDR1 GTSNPN, CDR2 SVGIG (reference sequence). The V segment lost 0 bases and the J segment 3 bases; nucleotides outside the gene matches: 5. The DNA for the CDR3 is TGTGCCTGGAGTGTAGGGACAGGGCTCGAAGAGACCCAGTACTTC. This encodes CAWSVGTGLEETQYF.

CDR3 nucleotide sequence: TGTGCCTGGAGTGTACGGGGGACCGAGCAGTACTTC. Its protein is CAWSVRGTEQYF. The chain employs TRBV30 and TRBJ2-7; weak D call: TRBD2 (6 bases). There are 12 residues in the CDR3. The germline gives CDR1 GTSNPN, CDR2 SVGIG (reference sequence). Trimming shortened V by 0 bases and J by 6 bases, and 9 bases separated the two germline ends.

The genes are TRBV2 and TRBJ1-5; 7 bases are a match to TRBD1. Germline lookup yields CDR1 SNHLY and CDR2 FYNNEI. The ends lost 6 bases at V and 5 bases at J; junction bases unmatched: 7. The CDR3 has 14 amino acids. CDR3: CASRETGLDQPQHF. CDR3 nucleotides: TGTGCCAGCAGGGAGACAGGGCTCGATCAGCCCCAGCATTTT.

The J gene is TRBJ1-4, the V gene TRBV7-9; D may be TRBD1 (6 bases). Germline lookup yields CDR1 SEHNR and CDR2 FQNEAQ (reference sequence). V was cut by 1 base and J by 4 bases, with 7 bases left in between. This CDR3 is built from 14 residues. The CDR3 DNA is TGTGCCAGCAGCTTAGAGGGGGTTAATGAAAAACTGTTTTTT. The encoded protein is CASSLEGVNEKLFF.

Only a few counts were recorded for this clonotype. The CDR3 sequence: CATSRGDWETQYF. DNA for the CDR3: TGTGCCACCAGCAGAGGGGACTGGGAGACCCAGTACTTC. The rearrangement uses TRBV15 and TRBJ2-5; TRBD2 is a possible D gene (6 bases). The CDR3 contains 13 residues. The germline V gene has CDR1 LNHNV and CDR2 YYDKDF (reference sequence). V gave up 1 base and J gave up 5 bases, with 8 bases separating them.

Ten or more counts support this clonotype. The CDR3 here is CASSYPLNEQFF. CDR3 coding DNA: TGTGCCAGCAGTTACCCCCTCAATGAGCAGTTCTTC. The V gene is TRBV6-6, the J gene TRBJ2-1; D is uncertain. This CDR3 region has 12 residues. Trimming removed 2 bases at V and 6 bases at J, with 5 bases between. Germline V gene sequence: CDR1 MNHNY, CDR2 SVGAGI (reference sequence).

This clonotype was detected ten times or more. The rearrangement links TRBV20-1 to TRBJ1-1, with D possibly TRBD1 on 5 matching bases. This CDR3 has 14 amino acids. The V end lost 6 bases, the J end lost 1 base, and 15 bases lay between the germline ends. Germline V CDR1 and CDR2: DFQATT, SNEGSKA (reference sequence). CDR3 sequence: CSAKEAGENTEAFF. Here the CDR3 DNA reads TGCAGTGCCAAGGAGGCGGGGGAGAACACTGAAGCTTTCTTT.

The chain is built from TRBV29-1 and TRBJ2-3, with TRBD1 matching 7 bases. Per the germline V gene, CDR1 is SQVTM and CDR2 is ANQGSEA. The length of the CDR3 is 16 residues. V dropped 5 bases and J dropped 3; count of bases not matched to a gene: 14. The CDR3, as DNA: TGCAGCGTTCTCAGGGGGTCTAGCCAGATGACAGATACGCAGTATTTT. Its protein product is CSVLRGSSQMTDTQYF.

The chain carries TRBV11-2 and TRBJ2-2; 7 bases are a match to TRBD1. The CDR3 has 17 amino acids. V was clipped by 1 base and J by 8 bases; unmatched bases: 13. CDR1 is SGHAT, CDR2 FQNNGV, per germline. CDR3: CASSLVSGTALPGELFF. The CDR3 DNA reads TGTGCCAGCAGCTTAGTGTCAGGGACAGCGTTACCTGGGGAGCTGTTTTTT.

DNA of the CDR3: TGCAGTGCTAGAAGCAGGGTGGGTAGCAATCAGCCCCAGCATTTT. This encodes CSARSRVGSNQPQHF. This chain connects TRBV20-1 to TRBJ1-5, with D perhaps TRBD1 (5 bases). V gave up 2 bases and J gave up 0 bases, with 11 bases separating them. Germline CDR1 reads DFQATT; CDR2 reads SNEGSKA (reference sequence). There are 15 residues in the CDR3.

This clonotype was seen only a few times. V and J are TRBV28 and TRBJ2-5; D unclear. There are 13 residues in the CDR3. The V gene lost 2 bases and the J gene lost 5 bases, with 9 bases spanning the gap. Germline CDR1 reads MDHEN; CDR2 reads SYDVKM. Written as DNA, the CDR3 is TGTGCCAGCAGTTTACGCGACCGGGAGACCCAGTACTTC. This codes for CASSLRDRETQYF.

The genes are TRBV6-5 and TRBJ1-2; D is possibly TRBD1 (6 bases). The germline CDR1 and CDR2 sequences are MNHEY and SVGAGI. This CDR3 is built from 12 residues. Trimming removed 5 bases at V and 6 bases at J, with 10 bases between. The CDR3 protein is CASSVGGHGYTF. The CDR3 nucleotides read TGTGCCAGCAGTGTGGGGGGCCATGGCTACACCTTC.

This clonotype was observed a handful of times. The gene calls are TRBV7-2 and TRBJ1-2; tentatively, D is TRBD1 (5 bases). Trimming cost V 8 bases and J 4 bases, with 14 bases left between them. The CDR3 contains 13 residues. Germline V gene sequence: CDR1 SGHTA, CDR2 FQGNSA. The CDR3 here is CASDTGPPYGYTF. For the CDR3, the DNA is TGTGCCAGCGATACGGGGCCCCCCTATGGCTACACCTTC.

This chain links TRBV6-1 with TRBJ2-7; 9 positions agree with TRBD1. V lost 6 bases and J lost 2; bases outside the gene matches: 11. Germline V CDR1 and CDR2: MNHNS, SASEGT. The CDR3 runs to 16 residues. This CDR3 is CASRHLGQGTTYEQYF. The CDR3 DNA follows: TGTGCCAGCAGGCACCTGGGACAGGGAACAACCTACGAGCAGTACTTC.

This chain joins TRBV4-1 and TRBJ2-1; D gene unclear. CDR1 is MGHRA, CDR2 YSYEKL, per germline. V lost 4 bases, J lost 8 bases, and 18 bases lay in between. The CDR3 is made up of 15 amino acids. The CDR3: CASSPPRSGLHEQFF. CDR3 sequence (DNA): TGCGCCAGCAGCCCCCCCCGCTCGGGCCTCCATGAGCAGTTCTTC.